This passage covers 19 T cell receptor beta chains from one sample sequenced in a study of blood T cell repertoires in COVID-19. Here immunoSEQ multiplex PCR was the method, and the copy in TCRdb shows in-frame clones only, minus some. The sample gives around 200,000 clones, around 84% of which show up once; about 6% is in the top ten. Source material: peripheral blood. The receptors were sampled from an elderly man with acute or convalescent COVID-19.

V usage is TRBV7-8 and J usage is TRBJ2-7; 9 positions agree with TRBD1. This CDR3 contains 15 residues. CDR1 is SGHVS and CDR2 is FQNEAQ in the germline V gene. Unmatched junction bases numbered 8, after V lost 5 bases and J lost 3 bases. The CDR3 here is CASSPPGTGSYEQYF. The CDR3 bases are TGTGCCAGCAGCCCTCCCGGGACAGGGAGCTACGAGCAGTACTTC.

V gene TRBV5-1 combines with J gene TRBJ1-4; possible D gene TRBD1, 5 bases. The CDR3 has 15 residues. Germline lookup yields CDR1 SGHRS and CDR2 YFSETQ. V was cut by 3 bases and J by 5 bases, with 14 bases left in between. This CDR3 reads CASSYRSSGNEKLFF. The CDR3 nucleotides read TGCGCCAGCAGCTACAGGTCTTCTGGGAATGAAAAACTGTTTTTT.

The chain is built from TRBV5-1 and TRBJ2-3; the match to TRBD2 covers 13 bases. Losses at the gene ends were 6 bases for V and 3 bases for J; bases not matched to a gene: 7. Germline CDR1 and CDR2: SGHRS and YFSETQ. The CDR3 has 16 residues. The CDR3 nucleotides are TGCGCCAGCAAACTAGCGGGAGGGCGGGAAACAGATACGCAGTATTTT. Translated, it gives CASKLAGGRETDTQYF.

The chain links TRBV19 to TRBJ1-5, with D hard to call. With 5 bases removed from V and 4 bases from J, the gap between germline ends came to 6 bases. Germline V gene lookup returns CDR1 LNHDA and CDR2 SQIVND (reference sequence). The CDR3 runs 12 residues. CDR3 DNA: TGTGCCAGTAGTCCACTTAATCAGCCCCAGCATTTT. Translating gives CASSPLNQPQHF.

This sequence joins TRBV7-8 and TRBJ1-1, with TRBD1 as a possible D gene (6 bases). Trimming stripped 10 bases from V and 0 bases from J, with 12 bases between. This CDR3 region has 13 residues. Looked up from germline, CDR1 is SGHVS and CDR2 is FQNEAQ. This CDR3 is CAIKGGLNTEAFF. The CDR3 DNA follows: TGTGCCATAAAAGGGGGTTTGAACACTGAAGCTTTCTTT. Full variable domain (outside the CDR3, taken from reference TRBV7-8 and TRBJ1-1): GAGVSQSPRYKVAKRGQDVALRCDPISGHVSLFWYQQALGQGPEFLTYFQNEAQLDKSGLPSDRFFAERPEGSVSTLKIQRTQQEDSAVYLCAIKGGLNTEAFFGQGTRLTVV.

The chain uses TRBV19 and TRBJ2-6; 9 nucleotides line up with TRBD1. V shed 5 bases, J shed 4 bases, and the junction held 6 bases outside the gene matches. This CDR3 is built from 16 residues. The germline V gene has CDR1 LNHDA and CDR2 SQIVND (reference sequence). CDR3 in DNA: TGTGCCAGTAGTCTACAGGGGGCGAGAGGGGCCAACGTCCTGACTTTC. Translated: CASSLQGARGANVLTF. The full variable domain, rest sourced from reference TRBV19 and TRBJ2-6, is DGGITQSPKYLFRKEGQNVTLSCEQNLNHDAMYWYRQDPGQGLRLIYYSQIVNDFQKGDIAEGYSVSREKKESFPLTVTSAQKNPTAFYLCASSLQGARGANVLTFGAGSRLTVL.

J is TRBJ1-1 and V is TRBV7-9, with 9 bases aligning to TRBD1. The CDR3 extends over 16 amino acids. Germline V gene data show CDR1 as SEHNR and CDR2 as FQNEAQ (reference sequence). With 1 base clipped from V and 1 base from J, the junction kept 4 bases outside the gene matches. The chain's CDR3 is CASSLDGQGTNTEAFF. The CDR3 coding sequence is TGTGCCAGCAGCTTAGATGGACAGGGGACGAACACTGAAGCTTTCTTT.

This CDR3 is CSVWQADTQYF. The CDR3 nucleotides are TGCAGCGTATGGCAGGCAGATACGCAGTATTTT. The chain has TRBV29-1 and TRBJ2-3; D remains unclear. Trimming cost V 6 bases and J 4 bases, with 8 bases left between them. There are 11 residues in the CDR3. Germline V gene data show CDR1 as SQVTM and CDR2 as ANQGSEA.

This clone was recorded many times. The chain combines TRBV30 with TRBJ2-3; D is unclear. With 4 bases removed from V and 3 bases from J, the gap between germline ends came to 11 bases. The CDR3 is 13 amino acids. From germline, CDR1 is GTSNPN and CDR2 SVGIG (reference sequence). The CDR3 here is CAWKRSATDTQYF. As DNA, the CDR3 is TGTGCCTGGAAGCGATCGGCGACAGATACGCAGTATTTT.

This rearrangement joins TRBV10-3 to TRBJ1-4; D is perhaps TRBD1 (6 bases). The CDR3 contains 16 residues. CDR1 is ENHRY and CDR2 is SYGVKD in the germline V gene. Trimming cost V 3 bases and J 1 base, with 12 bases left between them. CDR3 residues: CAISDDRLGTNEKLFF. The CDR3 coding sequence is TGTGCCATCAGTGACGACAGGCTGGGAACTAATGAAAAACTGTTTTTT.

The rearrangement links TRBV11-3 to TRBJ2-2; 10 nucleotides align to TRBD2. The germline gives CDR1 SGHNT, CDR2 YENEEA. The CDR3 spans 20 residues. V was pared by 1 base and J by 6 bases, with 17 bases of the junction left unmatched. The CDR3 loop reads CASSLGVLAGAAPVPGELFF. The CDR3 coding sequence is TGTGCCAGCAGCTTAGGTGTTCTAGCGGGAGCCGCCCCCGTCCCCGGGGAGCTGTTTTTT.

This clone was picked up one time. This chain connects TRBV21-1 to TRBJ2-3; TRBD1 was called by the table and not checked on the DNA. TRBV21-1 is a known pseudogene. This CDR3 is built from 16 residues. For the CDR3, the DNA is TGTGCCAGCAGCAAAGTTTTCGACATGTGCACAGATACGCAGTATTTT. It yields the protein CASSKVFDMCTDTQYF.

This chain links TRBV16 with TRBJ2-5; TRBD2 aligns across 9 bases. J lost 5 bases, V lost 0 bases, and 4 bases had no gene match. CDR3 size: 15 residues. The germline V gene encodes CDR1 KGHSY and CDR2 FQNENV. CDR3 coding DNA: TGTGCCAGCAGCCAATCGGTTAGCGGGGGCGAGACCCAGTACTTC. Amino acid sequence: CASSQSVSGGETQYF.

The chain carries TRBV29-1 and TRBJ1-2, with D unresolved. Trimming left V 4 bases short and J 2 bases short, with 8 bases between. The CDR3 covers 12 residues. Germline CDR1 SQVTM, CDR2 ANQGSEA. The chain's CDR3 is CSVVELNYGYTF. Here the CDR3 DNA reads TGCAGCGTTGTGGAGCTCAACTATGGCTACACCTTC.

On this clone itself: Distinct nucleotide sequences in the sample also encode this CDR3. The chain has TRBV6-1 and TRBJ2-1, with 11 bases fitting TRBD2. The CDR3 is made up of 15 amino acids. With 3 bases clipped from V and 5 bases from J, the junction kept 3 bases outside the gene matches. Germline CDR1 MNHNS, CDR2 SASEGT. CDR3 residues: CASSDGTSGNNEQFF. As DNA, the CDR3 is TGTGCCAGCAGTGACGGGACTAGCGGCAACAATGAGCAGTTCTTC.

J is TRBJ2-1 and V is TRBV2; 14 nucleotides match TRBD2. V dropped 5 bases and J dropped 2; count of bases not matched to a gene: 11. CDR1 SNHLY and CDR2 FYNNEI come from the germline V gene. CDR3 size: 19 residues. The CDR3 DNA reads as TGTGCCAGCAGTCGGTCGTGGACTAGCGGGAGGACACCCTACAATGAGCAGTTCTTC. Its translation is CASSRSWTSGRTPYNEQFF.

The chain couples TRBV6-5 to TRBJ2-3; a possible D gene is TRBD2 (5 bases). The CDR3 runs 15 residues. The germline V and J ends were trimmed by 2 bases and 1 base, with 10 bases remaining between them. Germline CDR1 and CDR2: MNHEY and SVGAGI. Written as DNA, the CDR3 is TGTGCCAGCAGTTACGAGGGTTCGGGCACAGATACGCAGTATTTT. Translated: CASSYEGSGTDTQYF.

Comments on this clone: As the CDR3 is not closed by the conserved phenylalanine or tryptophan, this likely results from a read error. Because the CDR3's place on the DNA is in doubt, the DNA is left out and the CDR3 is given as listed by TCRdb. The rearrangement links TRBV24-1 to TRBJ2-7; TRBD1 was called by the table and not checked on the DNA. The CDR3 length equals 11 residues, ends included. Looked up from germline, CDR1 is KGHDR and CDR2 is SFDVKD. CDR3 residues: CATSFVGQGSG.

This clone has a single count. The chain recombines TRBV3-1 (or the pseudogene TRBV3-2) with TRBJ2-3; 7 positions agree with TRBD2. With V trimmed by 1 base and J by 7 bases, 11 bases remained unmatched. CDR3 length: 16 residues. Looked up from germline, CDR1 is LGHDT and CDR2 is YNNKEL (reference sequence). CDR3 bases: TGTGCCAGCAGCCAAGGGATAGGGACTATCCGGAATACGCAGTATTTT. Translation: CASSQGIGTIRNTQYF.